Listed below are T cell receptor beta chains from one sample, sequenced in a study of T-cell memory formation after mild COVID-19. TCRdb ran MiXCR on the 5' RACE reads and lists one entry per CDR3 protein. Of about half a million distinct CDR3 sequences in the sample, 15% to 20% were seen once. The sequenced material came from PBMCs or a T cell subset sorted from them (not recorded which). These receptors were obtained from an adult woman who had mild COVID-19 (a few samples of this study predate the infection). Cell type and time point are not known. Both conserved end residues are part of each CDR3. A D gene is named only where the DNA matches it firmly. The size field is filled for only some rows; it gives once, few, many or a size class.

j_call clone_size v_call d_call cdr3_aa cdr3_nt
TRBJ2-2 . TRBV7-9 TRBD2 CASSQTSGSRPTGELFF TGTGCCAGCAGCCAGACTAGCGGGAGTCGGCCCACCGGGGAGCTGTTTTTT
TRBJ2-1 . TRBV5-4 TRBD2 CASSLRTASGYNEQFF TGTGCCAGCAGCTTGCGTACGGCTAGCGGCTACAATGAGCAGTTCTTC
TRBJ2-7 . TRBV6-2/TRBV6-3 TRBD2 CASSYMPSGRGEQYF TGTGCCAGCAGTTACATGCCTAGCGGGAGAGGCGAGCAGTACTTC
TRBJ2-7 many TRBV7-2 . CASSLGLGGGDRPEQYF TGTGCCAGCAGCTTAGGGTTGGGGGGCGGTGATCGCCCCGAGCAGTACTTC
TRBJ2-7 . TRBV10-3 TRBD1 CAISRDRTSYEQYF TGTGCCATCAGCCGGGACAGGACATCCTACGAGCAGTACTTC
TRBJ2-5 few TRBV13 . CASSPPRGDEQETQYF TGTGCCAGCAGCCCCCCCCGAGGGGACGAGCAAGAGACCCAGTACTTC
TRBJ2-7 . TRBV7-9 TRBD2 CASSLVPRGGLALGRLGEQYF TGTGCCAGCAGCTTAGTTCCAAGGGGAGGACTAGCACTGGGCCGGTTGGGCGAGCAGTACTTC
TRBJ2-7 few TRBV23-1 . CASSQGGLLYEQYF TGCGCCAGCAGTCAAGGGGGGCTTCTCTACGAGCAGTACTTC
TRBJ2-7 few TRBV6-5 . CASSSWGGYEQYF TGTGCCAGCAGTTCGTGGGGCGGGTACGAGCAGTACTTC
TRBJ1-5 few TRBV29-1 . CSVSFPDQPQHF TGCAGCGTTTCATTTCCAGATCAGCCCCAGCATTTT
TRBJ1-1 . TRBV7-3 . CASSLTGVANTEAFF TGTGCCAGCAGCTTAACGGGGGTGGCGAACACTGAAGCTTTCTTT
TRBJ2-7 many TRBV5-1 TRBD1 CASSLAKGGSEQYF TGCGCCAGCAGCTTGGCCAAAGGGGGCAGCGAGCAGTACTTC
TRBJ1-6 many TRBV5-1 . CASSLFAGDSPLHF TGCGCCAGCAGCTTGTTCGCAGGGGATTCACCCCTCCACTTT
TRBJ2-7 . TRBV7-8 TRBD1 CASSSDRREQYF TGTGCCAGCAGCTCGGACAGGAGGGAGCAGTACTTC
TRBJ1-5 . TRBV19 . CASISVGGGDQPQHF TGTGCCAGTATCTCAGTCGGGGGGGGCGATCAGCCCCAGCATTTT